Listed below are T cell receptor beta chains from one sample, sequenced in a study of blood T cell repertoires in COVID-19. The table came from immunoSEQ multiplex PCR; TCRdb's copy has only in-frame clones and leaves some out. Of tens of thousands of clones listed, about 88% are singletons. The sample comprised peripheral blood. The receptors were sampled from a man aged 70 or older with acute or convalescent COVID-19. CDR3s include the opening cysteine and the closing phenylalanine or tryptophan. D genes are given only for firm matches. The size field is filled for only some rows; it gives once, few, many or a size class.

d_call,clone_size,v_call,j_call,cdr3_nt,cdr3_aa
NA,NA,TRBV7-2,TRBJ2-7,TGTGCCAGCAGCTTACGGGGGGCAACTACCTACGAGCAGTACTTC,CASSLRGATTYEQYF
NA,NA,TRBV10-3,TRBJ1-2,TGTGCCATCAGTGAGTCGGGGCAGGGGAAGGGCTACACCTTC,CAISESGQGKGYTF
TRBD1,few,TRBV2,TRBJ1-4,TGTGCCAGCAGCGTCAGACAGGGGAGGAATGAAAAACTGTTTTTT,CASSVRQGRNEKLFF
NA,NA,TRBV28,TRBJ1-2,TGTGCCAGCAGCCCACCCCCCCGGGGAGGGTATGGCTACACCTTC,CASSPPPRGGYGYTF
NA,NA,TRBV21-1,TRBJ2-7,TGTGCCAGCAGCAAAGCGCTTCGTAGCGGGGGAATCCCCCTCGGCGAGCAGTACTTC,CASSKALRSGGIPLGEQYF
NA,NA,TRBV10-2,TRBJ1-5,TGCGCCAGCAGTCAGCTAGCCAATCAGCCCCAGCATTTT,CASSQLANQPQHF
NA,NA,TRBV7-8,TRBJ1-5,TGTGCCAGCAGCCACTCCCAGGGGATTCAGCCCCAGCATTTT,CASSHSQGIQPQHF
TRBD1,NA,TRBV19,TRBJ2-3,TGTGCCACCAGAAGACAGGGACAAGCCACAGATACGCAGTATTTT,CATRRQGQATDTQYF
TRBD1,NA,TRBV11-1,TRBJ2-7,TGTGCCAGCAGCGTGGGACAGCCCTACGAGCAGTACTTC,CASSVGQPYEQYF
NA,NA,TRBV7-9,TRBJ2-7,TGTGCCAGCAGCTTAGCGCAGGGTCACGAGCAGTACTTC,CASSLAQGHEQYF
NA,NA,TRBV6-2/TRBV6-3,TRBJ1-1,TGTGCCAGCAGTTTCCCTAGGGGCAGCTTGAACACTGAAGCTTTCTTT,CASSFPRGSLNTEAFF
NA,once,TRBV4-2,TRBJ1-2,TGTGCCAGCAGCCGGGACACCAACTATGGCTACACCTTC,CASSRDTNYGYTF
TRBD2,NA,TRBV27,TRBJ2-1,TGTGCCAGCAGCCCCGGGACTAGAATCTACAATGAGCAGTTCTTC,CASSPGTRIYNEQFF
TRBD1,NA,TRBV7-9,TRBJ2-1,TGTGCCAGCAGCTTAGTAGTGACAGGGGGCAACAATGAGCAGTTCTTC,CASSLVVTGGNNEQFF
TRBD2,once,TRBV2,TRBJ2-7,TGTGCCAGCTATCAACAGACTAGCGGGGGACCTGAGCAGTACTTC,CASYQQTSGGPEQYF
NA,NA,TRBV2,TRBJ1-2,TGTGCCAGCAGTGAGAGATATGGCTACACCTTC,CASSERYGYTF
TRBD1,NA,TRBV7-9,TRBJ1-6,TGTGCCAGCAGCTTAGTTCAGGGGGCTGATTCACCCCTCCACTTT,CASSLVQGADSPLHF
NA,once,TRBV7-9,TRBJ2-7,TGTGCCAGCAGCCGCATTTGGAGCTCCTACGAGCAGTACTTC,CASSRIWSSYEQYF
NA,NA,TRBV7-2,TRBJ1-2,TGTGCCAGCAGCTTAAAGGAGAAAACCGGGGGCTACACCTTC,CASSLKEKTGGYTF
NA,NA,TRBV19,TRBJ1-3,TGTGCCGTCCAAACGGCAGGGGCCTACTCTGGAAACACCATATATTTT,CAVQTAGAYSGNTIYF
NA,few,TRBV6-5,TRBJ1-6,TGTGCCAGCAGTTATGCCAGGGGCTCACCCCTCCACTTT,CASSYARGSPLHF
TRBD2,NA,TRBV20-1,TRBJ2-1,TGCAGTGCTTCCTCCCGGGGGGGGCAGTTCTTC,CSASSRGGQFF
NA,few,TRBV3-1/TRBV3-2,TRBJ2-1,TGTGCCAGCAGCCATGAGGGCACCCGGGGGAATGAGCAGTTCTTC,CASSHEGTRGNEQFF
NA,NA,TRBV5-6,TRBJ2-7,TGTGCCAGCAGCTTGTCCCAGTTCTACGAGCAGTACTTC,CASSLSQFYEQYF
NA,NA,TRBV19,TRBJ1-6,TGTGCCAGCGCTCTTTCCCTGGCAGTAAATTCACCCCTCCACTTT,CASALSLAVNSPLHF
NA,few,TRBV2,TRBJ1-1,TGTGCCAGCGGTTATACAGCAAACACTGAAGCTTTCTTT,CASGYTANTEAFF
NA,NA,TRBV11-2,TRBJ1-2,TGTGCCAGCAGTCAAACCTTCCGGGACAACCACCATGGCTACACCTTC,CASSQTFRDNHHGYTF
TRBD1,NA,TRBV3-1/TRBV3-2,TRBJ1-2,TGTGCCAGCAGTTACAGGGGTAACTATGGCTACACCTTC,CASSYRGNYGYTF
TRBD2,once,TRBV27,TRBJ2-3,TGTGCCAGCCGAGAAGTAGCGGGGGGCAACACAGATACGCAGTATTTT,CASREVAGGNTDTQYF
TRBD2,NA,TRBV2,TRBJ2-7,TGTGCCAGCAGGGGTACTAGCGGGGGGGTCTACGAGCAGTACTTC,CASRGTSGGVYEQYF
NA,NA,TRBV29-1,TRBJ1-1,TGCAGCGTTGAAGTAGACACTTTGAACACTGAAGCTTTCTTT,CSVEVDTLNTEAFF
NA,NA,TRBV7-2,TRBJ1-2,TGTGCCAGCAGCTTAGGAGTTACTGGCTACACCTTC,CASSLGVTGYTF
NA,NA,TRBV5-6,TRBJ1-2,TGTGCCAGCAGCCCTGAGGGCAGCAGAGTTAACTATGGCTACACCTTC,CASSPEGSRVNYGYTF
TRBD1,NA,TRBV18,TRBJ2-1,TGTGCCAGCTCACCGCGCCGACAGGGGGCGGGGGATGAGCAGTTCTTC,CASSPRRQGAGDEQFF
NA,once,TRBV29-1,TRBJ1-1,TGCAGCGTTGAACCAGGGACTAACACTGAAGCTTTCTTT,CSVEPGTNTEAFF
TRBD2,NA,TRBV6-2/TRBV6-3,TRBJ2-5,TGTGCCAGCAGCCCCTGGAGCGGGGAGTACCAAGAGACCCAGTACTTC,CASSPWSGEYQETQYF
TRBD1,once,TRBV5-1,TRBJ1-3,TGCGCCAGCAGCTTCGACAGGGCAGGAAACACCATATATTTT,CASSFDRAGNTIYF
TRBD1,NA,TRBV19,TRBJ2-7,TGTGCCAGTAGTATAGGTCAGGGGGTCGCCGAGCAGTACTTC,CASSIGQGVAEQYF
NA,NA,TRBV4-3,TRBJ2-1,TGCGCCAGCAGCCAAAACTCGAGAGGTGAGCAGTTCTTC,CASSQNSRGEQFF
NA,NA,TRBV6-6,TRBJ2-5,TGTGCCAGCAGTTTACGGGGGTACCAAGAGACCCAGTACTTC,CASSLRGYQETQYF